The clone carrying this T cell receptor (beta chain) came up many times. This specimen comes from a study of T cells in Graves' hyperthyroidism and ophthalmopathy. RNA transcripts yielded amplified TCR beta CDR3 regions. The HTBI primer set was used in a first-round RT-PCR of the TCR CDR3. One entry per CDR3 protein results from TCRdb running MiXCR on the multiplex PCR reads. The data hold about 480,000 distinct CDR3 sequences, with around 15% observed a single time. No progression to ophthalmopathy during 18 months of follow-up defined stable disease. The germline V gene encodes CDR1 LGHDT and CDR2 YNNKEL (reference sequence). This CDR3 comprises 15 residues. The V end was cut by 1 base, the J end by 0 bases, with 9 bases between.

The source of this sequence is a woman under 30 with Graves' hyperthyroidism. Sequences were obtained from blood. The rearrangement uses TRBV3-1 and TRBJ1-1, with D uncertain. The CDR3 coding sequence is TGTGCCAGCAGCCAAGTACAAATCATGAACACTGAAGCTTTCTTT. Its protein is CASSQVQIMNTEAFF.